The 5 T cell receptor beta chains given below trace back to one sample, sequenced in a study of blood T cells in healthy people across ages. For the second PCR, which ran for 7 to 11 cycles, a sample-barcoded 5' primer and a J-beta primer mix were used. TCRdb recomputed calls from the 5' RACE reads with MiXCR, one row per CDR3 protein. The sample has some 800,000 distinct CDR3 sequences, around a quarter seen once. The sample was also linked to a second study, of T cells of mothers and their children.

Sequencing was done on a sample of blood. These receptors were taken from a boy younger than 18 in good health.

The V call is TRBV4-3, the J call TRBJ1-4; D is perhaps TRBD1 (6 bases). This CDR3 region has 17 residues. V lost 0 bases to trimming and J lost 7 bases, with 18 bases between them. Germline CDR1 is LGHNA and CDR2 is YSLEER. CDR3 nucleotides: TGCGCCAGCAGCCAAGACCTTCCGGGGGGCGAAGGTGAAAAACTGTTTTTT. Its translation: CASSQDLPGGEGEKLFF.

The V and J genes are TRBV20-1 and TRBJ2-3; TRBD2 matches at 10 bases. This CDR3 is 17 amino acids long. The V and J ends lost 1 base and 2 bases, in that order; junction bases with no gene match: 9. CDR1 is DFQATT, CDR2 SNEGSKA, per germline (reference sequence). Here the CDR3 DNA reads TGCAGTGCTAGAGTAAGGTCGAGCGGGAGGGCCACAGATACGCAGTATTTT. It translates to CSARVRSSGRATDTQYF.

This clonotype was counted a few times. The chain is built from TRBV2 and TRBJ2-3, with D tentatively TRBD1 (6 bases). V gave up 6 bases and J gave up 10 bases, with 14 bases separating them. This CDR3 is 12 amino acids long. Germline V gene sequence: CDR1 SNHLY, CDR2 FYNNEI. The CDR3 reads CASRIQGNAQYF. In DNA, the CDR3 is TGTGCCAGCAGGATACAGGGAAATGCGCAGTATTTT.

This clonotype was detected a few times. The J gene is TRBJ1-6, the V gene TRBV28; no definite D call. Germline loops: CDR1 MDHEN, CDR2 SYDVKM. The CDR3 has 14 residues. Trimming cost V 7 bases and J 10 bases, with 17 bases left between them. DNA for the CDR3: TGTGCCAGCATTTCCTACCCCACCCGGTCACCCCTCCACTTT. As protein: CASISYPTRSPLHF.

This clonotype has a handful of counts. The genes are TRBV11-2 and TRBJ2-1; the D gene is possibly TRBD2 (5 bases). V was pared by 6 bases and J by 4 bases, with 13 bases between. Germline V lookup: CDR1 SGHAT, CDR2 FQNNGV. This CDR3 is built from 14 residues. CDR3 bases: TGTGCCAGCAGAGAGGGCTTGGTTTACAATGAGCAGTTCTTC. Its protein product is CASREGLVYNEQFF.